Listed below are T cell receptor beta chains from one sample, sequenced in a study of shared clonotypes between healthy human individuals. TCRdb's copy holds only in-frame clones and misses some; the assay was immunoSEQ multiplex PCR. Of 150,000 to 200,000 clones listed, approximately 92% are singletons. The sample was naive CD4+ T cells sorted from blood. The receptors stem from a woman aged 25 to 39 in good health. Each CDR3 is given with its conserved first and last residue. A D gene is named only where the DNA matches it firmly. Size values are once, few and many counts, or a class for expanded clones, and some rows have none.

D gene	V gene	J gene	clone size	CDR3 protein	CDR3 DNA
.	TRBV10-3	TRBJ2-5	.	CAIRVGTDVAREQYF	TGTGCCATCAGGGTAGGGACGGACGTAGCGAGGGAGCAGTACTTC
TRBD1	TRBV5-1	TRBJ2-1	.	CASSPTGNEQFF	TGCGCCAGCAGTCCGACAGGGAATGAGCAGTTCTTC
.	TRBV21-1	TRBJ2-7	.	CASRDPKDFSQYEQYF	TGTGCCAGCAGGGATCCCAAGGACTTCTCCCAATACGAGCAGTACTTC
.	TRBV4-2	TRBJ1-5	.	CASSHLNQPQHF	TGTGCCAGCAGCCACCTAAATCAGCCCCAGCATTTT
.	TRBV4-1	TRBJ1-5	once	CASSQEWGTRDQPQHF	TGCGCCAGCAGCCAAGAGTGGGGGACAAGGGATCAGCCCCAGCATTTT
.	TRBV7-7	TRBJ2-3	.	CASSLVGTDTQYF	TGTGCCAGCAGCTTAGTCGGCACAGATACGCAGTATTTT
.	TRBV19	TRBJ2-6	.	CASSVGTGSSGANVLTF	TGTGCCAGTAGTGTTGGGACCGGTAGCTCTGGGGCCAACGTCCTGACTTTC
TRBD1	TRBV4-1	TRBJ2-1	.	CASSQKRGLDPTYNEQFF	TGCGCCAGCAGCCAAAAGAGGGGGCTAGATCCCACCTACAATGAGCAGTTCTTC
.	TRBV21-1	TRBJ2-7	.	CASSKRPAGCEQYF	TGTGCCAGCAGCAAACGGCCAGCGGGGTGCGAGCAGTACTTC
.	TRBV27	TRBJ2-7	.	CASSLLKGNPVYEQYF	TGTGCCAGCAGTTTATTAAAGGGGAACCCAGTCTACGAGCAGTACTTC